Given below is one T cell receptor beta chain in context. The data are from a study of blood T cell repertoires in COVID-19. Background on the study: The United States, Italy and Spain were the sources of the acute and convalescent COVID-19 samples.

Sequencing was performed with immunoSEQ multiplex PCR; in TCRdb, only in-frame clones are kept and a portion is missing. This table has about 280,000 clones, approximately 88% appearing once. CDR1 and CDR2 (germline): SGHRS, YFSETQ. The CDR3 is 15 amino acids. V lost 6 bases, J lost 3 bases, and 18 bases lay in between. This TCR was sampled from a man between 50 and 59 years old with acute or convalescent COVID-19. The chain links TRBV5-1 to TRBJ1-1, with a tentative D call TRBD1 (5 bases). The sample was peripheral blood. CDR3 sequence reads: CASTRQGQGDTEAFF. The CDR3 nucleotides read TGCGCCAGCACAAGGCAGGGCCAAGGGGACACTGAAGCTTTCTTT.